These 19 T cell receptor beta chains share one sample of origin, sequenced in a study of T cell changes during pregnancy in multiple sclerosis. Only in-frame clones appear in the TCRdb table, and some are missing; sequencing was by immunoSEQ multiplex PCR. Of 40,000 or so clones listed, roughly 91% are singletons. The input for sequencing was CD8+ T cells from peripheral blood mononuclear cells, taken in the first trimester of pregnancy. The receptors derive from a female donor with multiple sclerosis, enrolled in a pregnancy study.

This sequence joins TRBV19 and TRBJ2-1; TRBD2 matches at 11 bases. Germline assignment: CDR1 LNHDA and CDR2 SQIVND (reference sequence). CDR3 length equals 17 residues. J lost 4 bases, V lost 4 bases, and 9 bases had no gene match. Here the CDR3 reads CASSTLRGLAEYNEQFF. CDR3 bases: TGTGCCAGTAGTACCCTGAGGGGACTAGCGGAGTACAATGAGCAGTTCTTC.

On this clone itself: This sample also contains other DNA sequences that code for the same CDR3. The CDR3: CASSETDVLGGTRYEQYF. The CDR3 DNA reads TGTGCCAGCAGCGAGACGGATGTTCTGGGGGGAACCCGATACGAGCAGTACTTC. The rearrangement uses TRBV9 and TRBJ2-7; D possibly corresponds to TRBD2 (6 bases). Germline CDR1 reads SGDLS; CDR2 reads YYNGEE. The ends were cut back, 3 bases at V and 4 bases at J, with 26 bases in the middle. The CDR3 runs 18 residues.

This sequence joins TRBV2 and TRBJ1-1; no clear D gene. Per the germline V gene, CDR1 is SNHLY and CDR2 is FYNNEI. The V end was cut by 2 bases, the J end by 5 bases, with 12 bases between. CDR3 length equals 14 residues. The CDR3 loop reads CASSESATRTEAFF. For the CDR3, the DNA is TGTGCCAGCAGTGAATCGGCCACGCGGACTGAAGCTTTCTTT.

The chain is built from TRBV2 and TRBJ1-4; D is ambiguous. Germline V gene lookup returns CDR1 SNHLY and CDR2 FYNNEI. The CDR3 sequence is 14 residues long. Deletions cut 5 bases from V and 8 bases from J, with 15 bases between. The CDR3 loop reads CASSLTRTTEKLFF. The CDR3 DNA reads as TGTGCCAGCAGTCTCACACGAACGACAGAAAAACTGTTTTTT. Full variable domain (rest looked up from reference TRBV2 and TRBJ1-4): EPEVTQTPSHQVTQMGQEVILRCVPISNHLYFYWYRQILGQKVEFLVSFYNNEISEKSEIFDDQFSVERPDGSNFTLKIRSTKLEDSAMYFCASSLTRTTEKLFFGSGTQLSVL.

The chain employs TRBV7-9 and TRBJ1-4; D is perhaps TRBD1 (5 bases). Between the trimmed V and J ends, which lost 1 base and 0 bases, there was a span of 12 bases. This CDR3 comprises 17 residues. Germline V gives CDR1 SEHNR, CDR2 FQNEAQ (reference sequence). CDR3 sequence (DNA): TGTGCCAGCAGCTTAGAGTTAGGAGGGGCAACTAATGAAAAACTGTTTTTT. This gives the protein CASSLELGGATNEKLFF.

This chain joins TRBV6-6 and TRBJ2-7; TRBD2 aligns across 7 bases. Per germline, CDR1 MNHNY and CDR2 SVGAGI (reference sequence). J gave up 5 bases and V 2 bases, and 6 bases lay outside the gene matches. The length of the CDR3 is 14 residues. The CDR3 DNA sequence: TGTGCCAGCAGTTACGGGCTGGGAGGGGACGAGCAGTACTTC. Protein sequence: CASSYGLGGDEQYF.

The chain combines TRBV4-1 with TRBJ1-2; possibly TRBD1 for D (5 bases). Between the trimmed V and J ends, which lost 8 bases and 4 bases, there was a span of 20 bases. Germline CDR1 is MGHRA and CDR2 is YSYEKL. This CDR3 has 15 amino acids. CDR3 region: CASGREMTDSYGYTF. DNA for the CDR3: TGCGCCAGCGGGAGGGAGATGACAGACTCCTATGGCTACACCTTC.

The chain couples TRBV19 to TRBJ2-2; 7 bases are a match to TRBD2. The CDR3 totals 14 residues. Germline CDR1 and CDR2: LNHDA and SQIVND (reference sequence). Trimming removed 1 base from V and 6 bases from J; junction bases left unmatched: 2. The CDR3 loop is CASSIGGRAGELFF. For the CDR3, the DNA is TGTGCCAGTAGTATAGGAGGGAGGGCCGGGGAGCTGTTTTTT.

The chain recombines TRBV7-6 with TRBJ2-1; 9 nucleotides match TRBD1. The germline V gene has CDR1 SGHVS and CDR2 FNYEAQ. Trimming took 0 bases from V and 10 from J; bases not matched to a gene: 4. CDR3 length: 14 amino acids. CDR3 sequence (DNA): TGTGCCAGCAGCTTAGCGGGACAGGGAGAGGAGCAGTTCTTC. Its protein product is CASSLAGQGEEQFF.

The chain combines TRBV7-9 with TRBJ2-3, with 11 bases that match TRBD2. With V trimmed by 8 bases and J by 0 bases, 4 bases remained unmatched. Germline CDR1 SEHNR, CDR2 FQNEAQ (reference sequence). This CDR3 region has 15 residues. CDR3 region: CASGRLAGSTDTQYF. The CDR3 bases are TGTGCCAGCGGTAGACTAGCGGGGAGCACAGATACGCAGTATTTT.

This clone was seen a few times. The CDR3 coding sequence is TGTGCCAGCAGCTCGAGACCGGGACAGGCCTATGGCTACACCTTC. Translation gives CASSSRPGQAYGYTF. The chain joins TRBV11-1 to TRBJ1-2; 8 bases are shared with TRBD1. Per germline, CDR1 SGHAT and CDR2 FQDESV (reference sequence). J lost 4 bases, V lost 4 bases, and 8 bases had no gene match. CDR3 length: 15 amino acids.

This clone has a handful of counts. This sequence joins TRBV7-9 and TRBJ2-7; 12 bases are a match to TRBD2. Germline lookup yields CDR1 SEHNR and CDR2 FQNEAQ (reference sequence). The CDR3 spans 17 residues. After removal of 4 bases from V and 4 bases from J, the junction contained 11 bases not matched to a gene. CDR3 coding DNA: TGTGCCAGCAGCTCCTGGGGGGCCGGACTAGCGGGATACGAGCAGTACTTC. It yields the protein CASSSWGAGLAGYEQYF.

The rearrangement uses TRBV6-5 and TRBJ2-7, with 12 positions matching TRBD1. J lost 3 bases, V lost 6 bases, and 6 bases had no gene match. Germline V gene lookup returns CDR1 MNHEY and CDR2 SVGAGI. This CDR3 contains 15 residues. DNA for the CDR3: TGTGCCAGCAGCCCCGGGACAGGGGGCAACTACGAGCAGTACTTC. Residues: CASSPGTGGNYEQYF.

The chain combines TRBV7-6 with TRBJ1-4; 10 positions agree with TRBD1. After removal of 1 base from V and 2 bases from J, the junction contained 16 bases not matched to a gene. The CDR3 is 21 amino acids. The germline CDR1 and CDR2 sequences are SGHVS and FNYEAQ. Written as DNA, the CDR3 is TGTGCCAGCAGCTTAGGTCCCCGACAGGGGGCGCGATGGACGACTAATGAAAAACTGTTTTTT. This codes for CASSLGPRQGARWTTNEKLFF.

The chain carries TRBV5-4 and TRBJ1-3, with no clear D. The ends were cut back, 4 bases at V and 0 bases at J, with 11 bases in the middle. CDR3 length: 15 residues. Germline CDR1 is SGHNT and CDR2 is YYREEE (reference sequence). DNA for the CDR3: TGTGCCAGCAGCCCTTTGGAGCTCTCTGGAAACACCATATATTTT. Translated, it gives CASSPLELSGNTIYF.

This clone was observed once. DNA of the CDR3: TGTGCCAGCAGCTCATATCCAGGGGGGAGGTCTAATGAAAAACTGTTTTTT. This encodes CASSSYPGGRSNEKLFF. This rearrangement joins TRBV7-9 to TRBJ1-4, with 7 bases identical to TRBD1. This CDR3 is built from 17 residues. Trimming removed 4 bases from V and 3 bases from J; junction bases left unmatched: 11. Germline loops: CDR1 SEHNR, CDR2 FQNEAQ (reference sequence).

The J gene is TRBJ2-3, the V gene TRBV11-1, with TRBD2 identical over 9 bases. Germline V gene data show CDR1 as SGHAT and CDR2 as FQDESV (reference sequence). The CDR3 sequence is 18 residues long. The V segment lost 5 bases and the J segment 3 bases; nucleotides outside the gene matches: 15. The CDR3 region has the DNA TGTGCCAGCAGCCCAGGCGGCTTAGCGGGGGTTTGGACAGATACGCAGTATTTT. The encoded protein is CASSPGGLAGVWTDTQYF.

The gene calls are TRBV7-3 and TRBJ2-3; 8 nucleotides match TRBD2. V lost 6 bases to trimming and J lost 0 bases; unmatched junction nucleotides: 5. The CDR3 is made up of 15 amino acids. The germline V gene has CDR1 SGHTA and CDR2 FQGTGA. CDR3 in DNA: TGTGCCAGCAGTTCGGCGGGAGGTAGCACAGATACGCAGTATTTT. This translates into CASSSAGGSTDTQYF. The whole variable domain, remainder taken from reference TRBV7-3 and TRBJ2-3, is GAGVSQTPSNKVTEKGKYVELRCDPISGHTALYWYRQSLGQGPEFLIYFQGTGAADDSGLPNDRFFAVRPEGSVSTLKIQRTERGDSAVYLCASSSAGGSTDTQYFGPGTRLTVL.

The V call is TRBV15, the J call TRBJ2-2, with 9 bases that match TRBD1. The CDR3 loop spans 18 amino acids. The trim removed 0 bases at V and 4 bases at J, leaving 9 bases unmatched. In germline, CDR1 is LNHNV, CDR2 YYDKDF (reference sequence). CDR3 protein: CATSREGPGQGSTGELFF. CDR3 DNA sequence: TGTGCCACCAGCAGAGAGGGACCGGGACAGGGTTCCACCGGGGAGCTGTTTTTT.